These 27 T cell receptor beta chains were sequenced from one sample in a study of T cell responses to AZD1222 COVID-19 vaccine. Produced via immunoSEQ multiplex PCR; TCRdb's table is partial and in-frame only. The sample includes 160,000 or so clones, around nine tenths seen only once; the top ten take about 1.5%. Specimen: peripheral blood, collected on day 0 of AZD1222 vaccination. These TCRs come from an adult in good health.

This sequence joins TRBV5-1 and TRBJ2-3; no reliable D call. Germline-derived CDR1 and CDR2 are SGHRS and YFSETQ. V was trimmed by 2 bases and J by 7 bases, leaving 14 bases between them. The CDR3 has 14 amino acids. This CDR3 is CASSLTPIGYTQYF. The CDR3 bases are TGCGCCAGCAGCTTAACCCCGATTGGGTATACGCAGTATTTT.

The rearrangement uses TRBV15 and TRBJ1-2; D possibly corresponds to TRBD1 (5 bases). The V gene lost 2 bases and the J gene lost 3 bases, with 13 bases spanning the gap. This CDR3 spans 15 amino acids. Per germline, CDR1 LNHNV and CDR2 YYDKDF (reference sequence). The CDR3 reads CATSRSATGYYGYTF. CDR3 in DNA: TGTGCCACCAGCAGAAGTGCTACAGGATACTATGGCTACACCTTC.

The chain carries TRBV10-1 and TRBJ1-3, with 10 positions matching TRBD1. Germline V gene sequence: CDR1 WNHNN, CDR2 SYGVQD (reference sequence). This CDR3 contains 18 residues. V lost 8 bases, J lost 0 bases, and 13 bases stayed unmatched. The CDR3 sequence is CASFHRDRGRHSGNTIYF. CDR3 sequence (DNA): TGCGCCAGCTTCCACCGGGACAGGGGACGCCACTCTGGAAACACCATATATTTT.

Here the CDR3 DNA reads TGTGCCAGCTCACCTACTAGCGGGAGGTCCTACAATGAGCAGTTCTTC. It specifies CASSPTSGRSYNEQFF. The V and J genes are TRBV18 and TRBJ2-1; 12 bases are a match to TRBD2. Germline V gene lookup returns CDR1 KGHSH and CDR2 LQKENI. The J segment lost 1 base and the V segment lost 3 bases, leaving 1 base of the junction unmatched. This CDR3 contains 16 residues.

This rearrangement joins TRBV11-2 to TRBJ2-1; TRBD2 matches 12 bases. Germline V gene lookup returns CDR1 SGHAT and CDR2 FQNNGV. This CDR3 is built from 17 residues. V lost 6 bases to trimming and J lost 7 bases; unmatched junction nucleotides: 13. CDR3 in amino acids: CASSRSTSGSRLNEQFF. DNA of the CDR3: TGTGCCAGCAGTCGATCGACTAGCGGGAGTAGGTTGAATGAGCAGTTCTTC.

About this clone: The sample holds other DNA sequences that translate to the same CDR3. The chain uses TRBV5-1 and TRBJ2-3, with 8 bases aligning to TRBD2. The CDR3 sequence is 16 residues long. Germline CDR1 and CDR2: SGHRS and YFSETQ. With 0 bases clipped from V and 2 bases from J, the junction kept 5 bases outside the gene matches. The CDR3 reads CASSLGAGGLTDTQYF. The DNA for the CDR3 is TGCGCCAGCAGCTTGGGGGCGGGGGGCCTCACAGATACGCAGTATTTT.

This chain connects TRBV6-6 to TRBJ1-2; no clear D. CDR1 MNHNY and CDR2 SVGAGI come from the germline V gene (reference sequence). This CDR3 region has 11 residues. Between the trimmed V and J ends, which lost 3 bases and 8 bases, there was a span of 7 bases. The CDR3 reads CASSYMEGYTF. The CDR3 coding sequence is TGTGCCAGCAGTTATATGGAAGGCTACACCTTC.

This chain's CDR3 is CASSLARHQQETQYF. The CDR3 nucleotides are TGTGCCAGCAGCTTGGCCCGCCACCAACAAGAGACCCAGTACTTC. The rearrangement links TRBV5-8 to TRBJ2-5; D gene ambiguous. The length of the CDR3 is 15 residues. Germline CDR1 SGHTS, CDR2 YDEGEE. Trimming removed 0 bases at V and 2 bases at J, with 11 bases between.

This clone occurred once. V and J are TRBV7-2 and TRBJ2-1; 10 nucleotides align to TRBD2. V was pared by 4 bases and J by 9 bases, with 3 bases of the junction left unmatched. CDR3 length equals 13 residues. Germline V lookup: CDR1 SGHTA, CDR2 FQGNSA. The CDR3 protein is CASSSGLAREQFF. CDR3 DNA: TGTGCCAGCAGCTCGGGACTAGCGCGTGAGCAGTTCTTC.

The rearrangement uses TRBV10-1 and TRBJ2-2, with 7 positions matching TRBD2. J was trimmed by 1 base and V by 6 bases; bases with no gene match: 2. Germline-derived CDR1 and CDR2 are WNHNN and SYGVQD (reference sequence). The CDR3 consists of 14 residues. The CDR3 DNA follows: TGCGCCAGCAGAGCTAGCGGGAACACCGGGGAGCTGTTTTTT. This codes for CASRASGNTGELFF.

The J gene is TRBJ1-1, the V gene TRBV19; D call uncertain. There are 16 residues in the CDR3. From germline, CDR1 is LNHDA and CDR2 SQIVND (reference sequence). With 10 bases removed from V and 4 bases from J, the gap between germline ends came to 25 bases. The chain's CDR3 is CATAPPNSGSGTEAFF. Written as DNA, the CDR3 is TGTGCCACGGCCCCCCCCAATAGCGGTAGCGGCACTGAAGCTTTCTTT.

This chain joins TRBV29-1 and TRBJ1-1, with a weak D call TRBD1 (6 bases). Trimming pared 7 bases from V and 8 bases from J, leaving 17 bases between. CDR3 length equals 12 residues. CDR1 SQVTM and CDR2 ANQGSEA come from the germline V gene. CDR3 sequence (DNA): TGCAGCGGGGGACAAGCGACAAGGGAAGCTTTCTTT. Protein: CSGGQATREAFF.

The gene calls are TRBV9 and TRBJ1-4; 9 bases are a match to TRBD1. Per the germline V gene, CDR1 is SGDLS and CDR2 is YYNGEE. Losses at the gene ends were 2 bases for V and 2 bases for J; bases not matched to a gene: 1. The CDR3 contains 15 residues. The CDR3 region has the DNA TGTGCCAGCAGCGTCGGACAGGGGACTAATGAAAAACTGTTTTTT. It encodes CASSVGQGTNEKLFF.

This rearrangement joins TRBV7-9 to TRBJ1-4; possibly TRBD1 for D (6 bases). V lost 6 bases to trimming and J lost 8 bases, with 13 bases between them. The CDR3 totals 13 residues. Germline V gene sequence: CDR1 SEHNR, CDR2 FQNEAQ (reference sequence). CDR3 sequence reads: CASRHRRGEKLFF. The CDR3 nucleotides are TGTGCCAGCAGACACAGGAGGGGGGAAAAACTGTTTTTT.

The chain carries TRBV24-1 and TRBJ2-2, with D tentatively TRBD2 (5 bases). The CDR3 is 14 residues long. Between the trimmed V and J ends, which lost 0 bases and 5 bases, there was a span of 6 bases. Per the germline V gene, CDR1 is KGHDR and CDR2 is SFDVKD. The CDR3 nucleotides read TGTGCCACCAGTGATTTGTCGGGGACCGGGGAGCTGTTTTTT. The encoded protein is CATSDLSGTGELFF.

A note on this clone: The same CDR3 arises from other DNA sequences in this sample as well. The rearrangement uses TRBV3-1 (or the pseudogene TRBV3-2) and TRBJ2-5, with D hard to call. The germline gives CDR1 LGHDT, CDR2 YNNKEL (reference sequence). This CDR3 has 15 amino acids. V was cut by 0 bases and J by 5 bases, with 13 bases left in between. As DNA, the CDR3 is TGTGCCAGCAGCCAAGAGGTTTTAGCTCAGGAGACCCAGTACTTC. Translating it yields CASSQEVLAQETQYF.

This chain joins TRBV7-3 and TRBJ2-2; TRBD2 matches 8 bases. The trim removed 0 bases at V and 4 bases at J, leaving 7 bases unmatched. CDR3 length: 17 amino acids. The germline gives CDR1 SGHTA, CDR2 FQGTGA. The DNA of the CDR3 is TGTGCCAGCAGCTTAACTGCCCGGGGGGGCCTCACCGGGGAGCTGTTTTTT. Translation: CASSLTARGGLTGELFF.

The V gene is TRBV5-5, the J gene TRBJ2-6; tentative D call: TRBD1 (6 bases). Trimming pared 4 bases from V and 0 bases from J, leaving 11 bases between. The CDR3 sequence is 16 residues long. In germline, CDR1 is SGHKS, CDR2 YYEKEE (reference sequence). The CDR3 protein is CASSPQGNSGANVLTF. The CDR3 DNA reads TGTGCCAGCAGCCCGCAGGGGAACTCTGGGGCCAACGTCCTGACTTTC.

This clone was counted between two and nine times. This chain connects TRBV11-3 to TRBJ2-1, with 15 bases identical to TRBD2. The CDR3 is made up of 18 amino acids. Germline assignment: CDR1 SGHNT and CDR2 YENEEA. Germline trimming cut 3 bases from V and 4 bases from J; bases unmatched to any gene: 7. The CDR3 loop is CASSLRTSGGAGYNEQFF. CDR3 DNA: TGTGCCAGCAGCTTGCGGACTAGCGGGGGGGCCGGATACAATGAGCAGTTCTTC.

The chain carries TRBV25-1 and TRBJ2-7; 9 bases fit TRBD2. Germline V gene data show CDR1 as MGHDK and CDR2 as SYGVNS. Trimming took 11 bases from V and 3 from J; bases not matched to a gene: 11. The CDR3 is 14 amino acids. The CDR3 DNA reads TGTGCCCCCCTGGGCGGGAGGGCCAACTACGAGCAGTACTTC. It is translated as CAPLGGRANYEQYF.

On this clone: The junction and the germline gene differ at one end; a read error may be behind it. J is TRBJ2-5 and V is TRBV5-1; 8 nucleotides match TRBD2. The CDR3 covers 15 residues. Germline V CDR1 and CDR2: SGHRS, YFSETQ. The CDR3 region has the DNA TGCGCCGGCAGCCTAAGCGGGAGTGGCCAAGAGACCCAGTACTTC. Translating gives CAGSLSGSGQETQYF.

The rearrangement joins TRBV30 to TRBJ1-3; D perhaps matches TRBD1 (6 bases). The germline V and J ends were trimmed by 8 bases and 2 bases, with 13 bases remaining between them. This CDR3 comprises 13 residues. Germline lookup yields CDR1 GTSNPN and CDR2 SVGIG (reference sequence). The CDR3 loop reads CALSGGPGNTIYF. DNA for the CDR3: TGTGCCCTAAGCGGGGGGCCTGGAAACACCATATATTTT.

V gene TRBV5-1 combines with J gene TRBJ2-2; D is possibly TRBD2 (5 bases). The CDR3 totals 13 residues. From germline, CDR1 is SGHRS and CDR2 YFSETQ. Trimming removed 2 bases from V and 6 bases from J, with 8 bases in between. The CDR3 DNA reads as TGCGCCAGCAGCTTCAAGGGAGCCGGGGAGCTGTTTTTT. Protein product: CASSFKGAGELFF.

This clone was counted only a few times. The rearrangement joins TRBV19 to TRBJ1-3, with no clear D. The CDR3 is made up of 14 amino acids. The V end was cut by 7 bases, the J end by 0 bases, with 10 bases between. Germline lookup yields CDR1 LNHDA and CDR2 SQIVND (reference sequence). CDR3 sequence: CASIRGSSGNTIYF. The CDR3 DNA sequence: TGTGCCAGTATCCGAGGGAGCTCTGGAAACACCATATATTTT.

J is TRBJ1-1 and V is TRBV12-5; TRBD1 matches at 8 bases. With V trimmed by 7 bases and J by 1 base, 5 bases remained unmatched. Germline V gene data show CDR1 as LGHNT and CDR2 as FRNRAP. CDR3 length equals 14 residues. The CDR3 loop reads CASAPGTGNTEAFF. CDR3 nucleotide sequence: TGTGCTAGTGCCCCCGGGACAGGGAACACTGAAGCTTTCTTT. Looking up the rest from reference TRBV12-5 and TRBJ1-1 gives the full variable domain: DARVTQTPRHKVTEMGQEVTMRCQPILGHNTVFWYRQTMMQGLELLAYFRNRAPLDDSGMPKDRFSAEMPDATLATLKIQPSEPRDSAVYFCASAPGTGNTEAFFGQGTRLTVV.

The chain recombines TRBV7-9 with TRBJ1-4, with 12 bases identical to TRBD1. Trimming at V came to 7 bases and at J to 7 bases, leaving 4 bases not matched to a gene. Germline V CDR1 and CDR2: SEHNR, FQNEAQ (reference sequence). The CDR3 contains 14 residues. The CDR3 DNA follows: TGTGCCAGCAATACGGGACAGGGGGCTGAAAAACTGTTTTTT. Translating it yields CASNTGQGAEKLFF.

This clone has only one observation. The rearrangement links TRBV19 to TRBJ1-5, with D tentatively TRBD1 (6 bases). V lost 8 bases and J 0 bases, leaving 11 bases between the germline ends. Per germline, CDR1 LNHDA and CDR2 SQIVND (reference sequence). CDR3 length equals 14 residues. CDR3 sequence reads: CASVGHDSNQPQHF. The DNA for the CDR3 is TGTGCCAGTGTGGGACATGATAGCAATCAGCCCCAGCATTTT.